This is a list of T cell receptor beta chains from one sample in a study of T cell repertoires in cytomegalovirus infection. TCRdb analysed the reads with MiXCR anew, one entry per CDR3 protein. The table shows 310,000 or so distinct CDR3 sequences, with around 25% occurring only once. Material for sequencing was PBMCs. These receptor sequences come from a human donor in good health (CMV status not recorded). Some clones in this sample may be carry-over from other donors' samples. The CDR3 runs from the conserved cysteine through the conserved F or W. The D gene is left open where the match is weak. Size tells how often a clone was seen (once, few, many) or the class of an expanded clone, and some rows leave it out.

D gene,V gene,J gene,clone size,CDR3 protein,CDR3 DNA
TRBD2,TRBV15,TRBJ2-3,NA,CATSREGGAPDTQYF,TGTGCCACCAGCAGAGAGGGAGGGGCGCCGGATACGCAGTATTTT
TRBD1,TRBV11-2,TRBJ2-3,few,CASSLWTGGIGTDTQYF,TGTGCCAGCAGCTTGTGGACAGGGGGCATTGGCACAGATACGCAGTATTTT
TRBD2,TRBV7-2,TRBJ2-3,many,CASSSRGGSTDTQYF,TGTGCCAGCAGCTCACGCGGGGGTTCCACAGATACGCAGTATTTT
NA,TRBV11-2,TRBJ2-3,NA,CASSPRVSSTDTQYF,TGTGCCAGCAGCCCCCGGGTCTCGAGCACAGATACGCAGTATTTT
NA,TRBV6-1,TRBJ1-3,few,CASSPRGRSGNTIYF,TGTGCCAGCAGTCCCAGGGGTCGCAGTGGAAACACCATATATTTT
TRBD2,TRBV29-1,TRBJ2-1,NA,CSVSSWASGRGGSYNEQFF,TGCAGCGTTAGCTCTTGGGCTAGCGGGAGGGGGGGCTCCTACAATGAGCAGTTCTTC
NA,TRBV5-1,TRBJ1-1,many,CASSSSPRMNTEAFF,TGCGCCAGCAGCTCATCGCCACGAATGAACACTGAAGCTTTCTTT
NA,TRBV7-2,TRBJ2-1,many,CASSKGGANEQFF,TGTGCCAGCAGCAAAGGGGGAGCCAATGAGCAGTTCTTC
NA,TRBV19,TRBJ1-5,NA,CASSIPPPLQPQHF,TGTGCCAGTAGTATACCCCCACCGCTACAGCCCCAGCATTTT
NA,TRBV6-1,TRBJ1-2,many,CASSEAGDNGYTF,TGTGCCAGCAGTGAAGCAGGGGACAATGGCTACACCTTC
TRBD1,TRBV7-2,TRBJ1-2,many,CASSYSLGQGGGGYTF,TGTGCCAGCAGCTACTCATTGGGACAGGGGGGAGGTGGCTACACCTTC
TRBD1,TRBV29-1,TRBJ1-5,NA,CSVGTARDTQHF,TGCAGCGTAGGGACAGCCCGTGATACCCAGCATTTT
NA,TRBV20-1,TRBJ1-2,few,CSARSQVDGYTF,TGCAGTGCTAGGTCACAGGTCGATGGCTACACCTTC
NA,TRBV18,TRBJ2-5,NA,CASSGPYQETQYF,TGTGCCAGCTCAGGCCCGTACCAAGAGACCCAGTACTTC
NA,TRBV20-1,TRBJ2-7,NA,CRLDRPGTYEQYF,TGCAGACTTGACCGGCCGGGGACCTACGAGCAGTACTTC
TRBD2,TRBV19,TRBJ2-1,few,CASSRVREGQYEQFF,TGTGCCAGTAGTAGGGTGCGGGAGGGCCAGTATGAGCAGTTCTTC
TRBD1,TRBV7-9,TRBJ2-7,NA,CASSAGTVLGAF,TGTGCCAGCAGCGCCGGGACAGTCCTTGGGGCCTTC
NA,TRBV2,TRBJ2-5,NA,CASSEQQETQYF,TGTGCCAGCAGTGAACAGCAAGAGACCCAGTACTTC
NA,TRBV28,TRBJ2-3,many,CASSLYGTDTQYF,TGTGCCAGCAGTTTATACGGTACAGATACGCAGTATTTT
NA,TRBV12-3/TRBV12-4,TRBJ2-1,NA,CASTLLDEQFF,TGTGCCAGCACCCTCCTAGATGAGCAGTTCTTC
NA,TRBV30,TRBJ2-5,NA,CAWSVNKATGGQYF,TGTGCCTGGAGTGTCAACAAAGCGACCGGGGGACAGTACTTC
NA,TRBV7-8,TRBJ1-5,many,CASSLAENQPQHF,TGTGCCAGCAGCTTAGCAGAGAATCAGCCCCAGCATTTT
NA,TRBV27,TRBJ1-6,NA,CASSRDWRINSPLHF,TGTGCCAGCAGTCGGGACTGGCGGATTAATTCACCCCTCCACTTT
TRBD1,TRBV6-2/TRBV6-3,TRBJ1-5,NA,CASSYSVGGGGQPQHF,TGTGCCAGCAGTTACTCGGTAGGAGGGGGCGGACAGCCCCAGCATTTT
NA,TRBV13,TRBJ2-2,few,CASSLTVVTGKYTGELFF,TGTGCCAGCAGCTTAACAGTTGTGACAGGAAAATACACCGGGGAGCTGTTTTTT
NA,TRBV27,TRBJ1-1,many,CASSFLRHLNTEAFF,TGTGCCAGCAGTTTTTTGAGGCATCTGAACACTGAAGCTTTCTTT
NA,TRBV11-2,TRBJ2-1,few,CASSLDLGLVEQFF,TGTGCCAGCAGCTTAGATTTGGGGCTCGTTGAGCAGTTCTTC
NA,TRBV29-1,TRBJ2-7,NA,CSVDKNGNYEQYF,TGCAGCGTTGATAAGAACGGGAACTACGAGCAGTACTTC
TRBD2,TRBV7-2,TRBJ2-2,many,CASSLTSGAPTGELFF,TGTGCCAGCAGCTTAACGAGCGGGGCCCCCACCGGGGAGCTGTTTTTT
TRBD1,TRBV7-9,TRBJ2-4,NA,CASSPGGENIQYF,TGTGCCAGCAGCCCAGGGGGCGAAAACATTCAGTACTTC
NA,TRBV11-1,TRBJ2-2,NA,CASSRTVKNTGELFF,TGTGCCAGCAGCCGGACAGTTAAGAACACCGGGGAGCTGTTTTTT
NA,TRBV30,TRBJ2-5,NA,CAWSGGLGIGWKETQYF,TGTGCCTGGAGTGGCGGGTTAGGAATCGGGTGGAAAGAGACCCAGTACTTC
NA,TRBV11-2,TRBJ1-2,few,CASSPLPANYGYTF,TGTGCCAGCAGCCCTCTACCAGCTAACTATGGCTACACCTTC
NA,TRBV28,TRBJ2-7,NA,CASSLVGTPYEQYF,TGTGCCAGCAGTTTAGTGGGCACCCCGTACGAGCAGTACTTC
TRBD2,TRBV6-5,TRBJ2-1,NA,CASSMWTSGRDEQFF,TGTGCCAGCAGCATGTGGACTAGCGGGAGGGATGAGCAGTTCTTC
NA,TRBV28,TRBJ2-4,few,CASSYGGISDIQYF,TGTGCCAGCAGTTACGGAGGGATTAGTGACATTCAGTACTTC
NA,TRBV28,TRBJ1-4,NA,CASSLRTVTNEKLFF,TGTGCCAGCAGTTTGAGGACAGTAACGAATGAAAAACTGTTTTTT
TRBD2,TRBV7-2,TRBJ2-5,many,CASSLGLAGGLETQYF,TGTGCCAGCAGCTTAGGGTTAGCGGGAGGCCTGGAGACCCAGTACTTC
TRBD2,TRBV7-3,TRBJ2-3,few,CASSFRGGGVTDTQYF,TGTGCCAGCAGCTTTCGCGGGGGGGGCGTCACAGATACGCAGTATTTT